The text below deals with one T cell receptor beta chain. The sample is drawn from a study of blood T cell repertoires in COVID-19. Germline V gene data show CDR1 as SGHTA and CDR2 as FQGTGA. The CDR3 loop spans 15 amino acids. The junction had 8 bases not matched to a gene; V was cut back by 5 bases and J by 4 bases. Original processing notes: For nucleated cells, counts were estimated from reference gene primer amplification. TCRdb's table, derived via immunoSEQ multiplex PCR, lists solely in-frame clones and lacks some. D and trimming were read from the DNA, whereas the V and J calls and clone size are those reported in that table. The repertoire consists of 65,000 to 90,000 clones, with more than 65% occurring once and the leading ten covering 28%.

This sequence joins TRBV7-3 and TRBJ2-3, with 8 bases lining up with TRBD1. The sequence came from a human donor in a cohort sampled during active COVID-19. Source material: peripheral blood. The CDR3 spells CASSARGQRADTQYF. CDR3 nucleotide sequence: TGTGCCAGCAGCGCCAGGGGGCAAAGAGCAGATACGCAGTATTTT.